Listed here are 9 T cell receptor beta chains from one sample, sequenced in a study of T cell responses to AZD1222 COVID-19 vaccine. Sequencing was performed with immunoSEQ multiplex PCR; in TCRdb, only in-frame clones are kept and a portion is missing. The sample lists over 100,000 clones, more than 75% occurring once. The specimen comprised peripheral blood, sampled 28 days after the second AZD1222 dose. These receptor sequences come from an adult who received the AZD1222 COVID-19 vaccine.

A single count supports this clone. This rearrangement joins TRBV2 to TRBJ1-2; D unclear. V lost 1 base and J lost 4, with 4 bases in between. This CDR3 region has 12 residues. Looked up from germline, CDR1 is SNHLY and CDR2 is FYNNEI. The CDR3 spells CASSEGAYGYTF. The CDR3 DNA reads as TGTGCCAGCAGTGAAGGGGCCTATGGCTACACCTTC.

The genes are TRBV7-8 and TRBJ2-7; D call uncertain. The CDR3 covers 12 residues. Deletions cut 5 bases from V and 4 bases from J, with 9 bases between. CDR1 is SGHVS and CDR2 is FQNEAQ in the germline V gene. The CDR3 loop reads CASSPGGYEQYF. CDR3 DNA sequence: TGTGCCAGCAGCCCGGGTGGGTACGAGCAGTACTTC. Full variable domain (rest looked up from reference TRBV7-8 and TRBJ2-7): GAGVSQSPRYKVAKRGQDVALRCDPISGHVSLFWYQQALGQGPEFLTYFQNEAQLDKSGLPSDRFFAERPEGSVSTLKIQRTQQEDSAVYLCASSPGGYEQYFGPGTRLTVT.

For the CDR3, the DNA is TGTGCCAGCAGTTACCCGGAGGGCTACACCTTC. This translates into CASSYPEGYTF. The rearrangement joins TRBV6-2 or TRBV6-3 to TRBJ1-2; D is unresolved. CDR1 is MNHEY, CDR2 SVGEGT, per germline. Trimming shortened V by 2 bases and J by 8 bases, and 6 bases separated the two germline ends. This CDR3 is 11 amino acids long.

V is TRBV6-4 and J is TRBJ1-2; possibly TRBD1 for D (6 bases). CDR1 is MRHNA and CDR2 is SNTAGT in the germline V gene. The CDR3 sequence is 15 residues long. The V gene lost 0 bases and the J gene lost 4 bases, with 12 bases spanning the gap. The CDR3 DNA reads as TGTGCCAGCAGTGACTCGGACAGAGTAGCCTATGGCTACACCTTC. Its protein product is CASSDSDRVAYGYTF.

The V and J genes are TRBV13 and TRBJ1-1; D gene ambiguous. The CDR3 covers 16 residues. From germline, CDR1 is PRHDT and CDR2 FYEKMQ (reference sequence). Trimming took off 2 bases at V and 11 bases at J, with 24 bases between the two ends. As DNA, the CDR3 is TGTGCCAGCAGCTTAATAGAAATCCGGTCGGCGAACGAGGCTTTCTTT. The encoded protein is CASSLIEIRSANEAFF.

Regarding this clone: This sample also contains other DNA sequences that code for the same CDR3. This rearrangement joins TRBV12-3 or TRBV12-4 to TRBJ2-5, with D possibly called TRBD1 or TRBD2 (5 bases each). There are 12 residues in the CDR3. The V gene lost 3 bases and the J gene lost 3 bases, with 5 bases spanning the gap. This CDR3 is CASSLGEETQYF. CDR3 DNA: TGTGCCAGCAGTTTGGGGGAAGAGACCCAGTACTTC.

The chain uses TRBV29-1 and TRBJ1-1; TRBD1 matches at 9 bases. Germline CDR1 is SQVTM and CDR2 is ANQGSEA. The CDR3 totals 14 residues. V dropped 7 bases and J dropped 2; count of bases not matched to a gene: 8. The CDR3 protein is CSAKRQGVNTEAFF. The CDR3 DNA follows: TGCAGCGCCAAGAGACAGGGGGTTAACACTGAAGCTTTCTTT.

The chain links TRBV4-1 to TRBJ2-5; tentatively, D is TRBD2 (5 bases). Between the trimmed V and J ends, which lost 2 bases and 4 bases, there was a span of 8 bases. The germline CDR1 and CDR2 sequences are MGHRA and YSYEKL. The CDR3 runs to 13 residues. CDR3: CASSQTEGETQYF. The CDR3 DNA sequence: TGCGCCAGCAGCCAAACAGAGGGAGAGACCCAGTACTTC.

The chain joins TRBV12-3 or TRBV12-4 to TRBJ1-3, with D unclear. Trimming cost V 3 bases and J 6 bases, with 6 bases left between them. The CDR3 extends over 12 amino acids. DNA for the CDR3: TGTGCCAGCAGTTTTGACGAAAACACCATATATTTT. Amino acid sequence: CASSFDENTIYF.